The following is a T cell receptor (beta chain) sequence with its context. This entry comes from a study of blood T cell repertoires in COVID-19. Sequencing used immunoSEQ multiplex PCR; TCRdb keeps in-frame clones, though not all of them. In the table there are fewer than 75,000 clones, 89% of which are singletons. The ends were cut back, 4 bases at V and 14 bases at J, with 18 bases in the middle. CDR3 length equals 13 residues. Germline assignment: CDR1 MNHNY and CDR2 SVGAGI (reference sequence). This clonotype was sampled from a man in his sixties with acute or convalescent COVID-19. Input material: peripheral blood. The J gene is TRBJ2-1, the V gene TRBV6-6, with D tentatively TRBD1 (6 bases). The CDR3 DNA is TGTGCCAGCAGTTGGACGAACAGGGAAGAAAAGTTCTTC. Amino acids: CASSWTNREEKFF.